The 25 T cell receptor beta chains below were found in one sample sequenced in a study of cytomegalovirus exposure and HLA in healthy donors. 60 Vbeta and 13 Jbeta primers were used in PCR. The data were produced by immunoSEQ multiplex PCR, yet TCRdb's version contains in-frame clones alone and is incomplete. The sample has 90,000 to 140,000 clones; less than 80% are singletons. Sequencing input: PBMCs. Receptors originate from a man aged 25-45 years in good health and CMV-seronegative.

As regards this clone: Other DNA sequences of this sample code for an identical CDR3. This chain connects TRBV29-1 to TRBJ1-2; 7 bases fit TRBD1. Germline assignment: CDR1 SQVTM and CDR2 ANQGSEA. The trim removed 5 bases at V and 6 bases at J, leaving 6 bases unmatched. This CDR3 has 12 residues. CDR3 region: CSVYGQDHGYTF. Here the CDR3 DNA reads TGCAGCGTTTACGGACAGGATCATGGCTACACCTTC.

The chain is built from TRBV10-3 and TRBJ1-2, with D perhaps matching TRBD1 (5 bases). The CDR3 covers 13 residues. The V gene lost 6 bases and the J gene lost 4 bases, with 12 bases spanning the gap. Germline V CDR1 and CDR2: ENHRY, SYGVKD. CDR3 in DNA: TGTGCCATCAGCGGGGGGTCTGGCTATGGCTACACCTTC. Translated: CAISGGSGYGYTF.

The genes are TRBV7-7 and TRBJ2-5, with 10 bases identical to TRBD1. The CDR3 loop spans 15 amino acids. V dropped 5 bases and J dropped 3; count of bases not matched to a gene: 6. In germline, CDR1 is SSHAT, CDR2 FNYEAQ (reference sequence). The CDR3 DNA follows: TGTGCCAGCAGCGAAACCGGGACAGGGGAAGAGACCCAGTACTTC. It encodes CASSETGTGEETQYF.

The chain joins TRBV10-3 to TRBJ2-3; TRBD2 matches at 12 bases. The CDR3 spans 18 residues. Germline lookup yields CDR1 ENHRY and CDR2 SYGVKD. The junction had 4 bases not matched to a gene; V was cut back by 0 bases and J by 0 bases. The CDR3 coding sequence is TGTGCCATCAGTGAGTCTGTAGGGACTAGCGGGAGCACAGATACGCAGTATTTT. This gives the protein CAISESVGTSGSTDTQYF.

This clone occurred a few times. In nucleotides, the CDR3 is TGCGCCAGCAGCCAAGATTTGGGGCCAGATACGCAGTATTTT. This gives the protein CASSQDLGPDTQYF. The V gene is TRBV4-3, the J gene TRBJ2-3, with a tentative D call TRBD1 (5 bases). Trimming removed 0 bases from V and 4 bases from J, with 8 bases in between. The length of the CDR3 is 14 residues. From germline, CDR1 is LGHNA and CDR2 YSLEER.

V gene TRBV5-4 combines with J gene TRBJ1-2; D gene unclear. V was clipped by 4 bases and J by 4 bases, with 14 bases between them. CDR3 length equals 14 residues. Germline V lookup: CDR1 SGHNT, CDR2 YYREEE (reference sequence). The CDR3 DNA reads TGTGCCAGCAGCGATCCGCGGTGGCCCTATGGCTACACCTTC. Its translation: CASSDPRWPYGYTF.

V usage is TRBV29-1 and J usage is TRBJ1-4, with 7 bases fitting TRBD1. With V trimmed by 0 bases and J by 5 bases, 6 bases remained unmatched. In germline, CDR1 is SQVTM, CDR2 ANQGSEA. The CDR3 has 15 amino acids. This CDR3 is CSVEDLLQGNEKLFF. The CDR3 DNA reads as TGCAGCGTTGAAGATCTGTTACAGGGGAATGAAAAACTGTTTTTT.

The chain uses TRBV27 and TRBJ2-1, with 7 positions matching TRBD1. With V trimmed by 5 bases and J by 7 bases, 5 bases remained unmatched. Germline CDR1 MNHEY, CDR2 SMNVEV (reference sequence). The CDR3 spans 13 residues. CDR3 amino acids: CASSKGAENEQFF. In DNA, the CDR3 is TGTGCCAGCAGTAAGGGGGCTGAAAATGAGCAGTTCTTC.

The J gene is TRBJ1-3, the V gene TRBV5-1, with 7 bases identical to TRBD1. J was trimmed by 4 bases and V by 3 bases; bases with no gene match: 10. CDR1 and CDR2 (germline): SGHRS, YFSETQ. The length of the CDR3 is 16 residues. Here the CDR3 reads CASSSMTGSAGNTIYF. Here the CDR3 DNA reads TGCGCCAGCAGCTCGATGACAGGGTCGGCGGGAAACACCATATATTTT.

The chain carries TRBV15 and TRBJ1-2, with 7 bases fitting TRBD1. The germline CDR1 and CDR2 sequences are LNHNV and YYDKDF (reference sequence). J was trimmed by 8 bases and V by 2 bases; bases with no gene match: 8. The CDR3 is 14 amino acids. CDR3 coding DNA: TGTGCCACCAGCAGAAAACAGGGGTTTGACGGCTACACCTTC. Translation gives CATSRKQGFDGYTF.

The J gene is TRBJ2-7, the V gene TRBV28; 10 nucleotides agree with TRBD1. The CDR3 is 15 residues long. Germline CDR1 is MDHEN and CDR2 is SYDVKM. V lost 5 bases and J lost 2; bases outside the gene matches: 6. As DNA, the CDR3 is TGTGCCAGCAGTCCGACAGGGGGCAATACCTACGAGCAGTACTTC. Protein product: CASSPTGGNTYEQYF.

This clone came up once. The rearrangement uses TRBV11-2 and TRBJ2-2; D unresolved. Looked up from germline, CDR1 is SGHAT and CDR2 is FQNNGV. This CDR3 has 12 residues. Trimming left V 3 bases short and J 5 bases short, with 4 bases between. CDR3 in DNA: TGTGCCAGCAGCTTGCAGACCGGGGAGCTGTTTTTT. This encodes CASSLQTGELFF. Combining the CDR3 with reference TRBV11-2 and TRBJ2-2 gives the whole variable domain EAGVAQSPRYKIIEKRQSVAFWCNPISGHATLYWYQQILGQGPKLLIQFQNNGVVDDSQLPKDRFSAERLKGVDSTLKIQPAKLEDSAVYLCASSLQTGELFFGEGSRLTVL.

DNA of the CDR3: TGTGCCAGTTCGTCCCGGGACAGGGACAATCAGCCCCAGCATTTT. It codes for CASSSRDRDNQPQHF. The rearrangement uses TRBV9 and TRBJ1-5; 9 nucleotides line up with TRBD1. V was pared by 8 bases and J by 3 bases, with 9 bases of the junction left unmatched. The CDR3 runs to 15 residues. The germline V gene has CDR1 SGDLS and CDR2 YYNGEE.

The chain carries TRBV2 and TRBJ1-2; perhaps TRBD1 as D (5 bases). The CDR3 totals 14 residues. Germline values: CDR1 SNHLY, CDR2 FYNNEI. V lost 4 bases and J 0 bases, leaving 9 bases between the germline ends. CDR3 loop: CASSVQTANYGYTF. The CDR3 region has the DNA TGTGCCAGCAGTGTACAGACAGCTAACTATGGCTACACCTTC.

In this sample, this clone turned up a few times. The CDR3 coding sequence is TGTGCCAGCAGCTTAGAAGTCGGGGGCGGGGGGGTTGAAGAGACCCAGTACTTC. Translated: CASSLEVGGGGVEETQYF. The V call is TRBV7-9, the J call TRBJ2-5; TRBD2 matches 9 bases. The CDR3 is made up of 18 amino acids. Germline CDR1 SEHNR, CDR2 FQNEAQ (reference sequence). V lost 1 base and J lost 3; bases outside the gene matches: 12.

The chain has TRBV19 and TRBJ1-4, with a possible D match to TRBD1 (5 bases). This CDR3 is built from 15 residues. Germline values: CDR1 LNHDA, CDR2 SQIVND (reference sequence). The ends were cut back, 2 bases at V and 4 bases at J, with 11 bases in the middle. The CDR3 coding sequence is TGTGCCAGTAGTATAAAGGGGCTCGGTAATGAAAAACTGTTTTTT. Translating gives CASSIKGLGNEKLFF.

This clone was seen only a few times. Here the CDR3 DNA reads TGTGCCAGCAGTTCATATCAGGGGCGAGCTTTCTTT. Translated, it gives CASSSYQGRAFF. J is TRBJ1-1 and V is TRBV27; tentatively, D is TRBD1 (6 bases). There are 12 residues in the CDR3. The V gene's germline CDR1 is MNHEY and CDR2 SMNVEV (reference sequence). Trimming left V 4 bases short and J 10 bases short, with 13 bases between.

The V call is TRBV18, the J call TRBJ1-1; 12 bases line up with TRBD1. This CDR3 spans 16 amino acids. Trimming at V came to 6 bases and at J to 4 bases, leaving 9 bases not matched to a gene. Germline lookup yields CDR1 KGHSH and CDR2 LQKENI. In DNA, the CDR3 is TGTGCCAGCTCTTCCGGGACAGGGGGCTATGGCACTGAAGCTTTCTTT. This codes for CASSSGTGGYGTEAFF.

This CDR3 reads CASSSSGGGNQPQHF. In nucleotides, the CDR3 is TGTGCCAGCAGCTCATCGGGAGGCGGCAATCAGCCCCAGCATTTT. The V gene is TRBV7-9, the J gene TRBJ1-5; D not certain. Trimming cost V 4 bases and J 2 bases, with 12 bases left between them. Germline values: CDR1 SEHNR, CDR2 FQNEAQ (reference sequence). The CDR3 covers 15 residues.

This clone appeared a single time. As DNA, the CDR3 is TGCGCCAGCAGCCAAAAAGAGACTCCCTACAATGAGCAGTTCTTC. It encodes CASSQKETPYNEQFF. The chain combines TRBV4-3 with TRBJ2-1; D ambiguous. The CDR3 spans 15 residues. Germline values: CDR1 LGHNA, CDR2 YSLEER. Trimming stripped 2 bases from V and 2 bases from J, with 10 bases between.

The gene calls are TRBV4-3 and TRBJ2-2; TRBD2 agrees at 7 bases. V was clipped by 0 bases and J by 8 bases; unmatched bases: 6. The germline gives CDR1 LGHNA, CDR2 YSLEER. The CDR3 contains 15 residues. In nucleotides, the CDR3 is TGCGCCAGCAGCCAAGATCATGGACTAGGTGGGGAGCTGTTTTTT. Protein sequence: CASSQDHGLGGELFF.

This clone occurred once. The V call is TRBV19, the J call TRBJ1-2; D remains ambiguous. The CDR3 contains 15 residues. V lost 6 bases, J lost 0 bases, and 14 bases lay in between. From germline, CDR1 is LNHDA and CDR2 SQIVND (reference sequence). The CDR3 DNA is TGTGCCAGTAGAAACGGCGGGCAAACTAACTATGGCTACACCTTC. It codes for CASRNGGQTNYGYTF.

The chain employs TRBV7-6 and TRBJ1-1, with 8 bases lining up with TRBD1. This CDR3 spans 14 amino acids. With 5 bases clipped from V and 5 bases from J, the junction kept 7 bases outside the gene matches. Germline V gene data show CDR1 as SGHVS and CDR2 as FNYEAQ. As DNA, the CDR3 is TGTGCCAGCAGCGACAGGGGTGCGGGGACTGAAGCTTTCTTT. As protein: CASSDRGAGTEAFF.

This chain joins TRBV6-6 and TRBJ2-7, with D unclear. Germline CDR1 MNHNY, CDR2 SVGAGI (reference sequence). The CDR3 totals 12 residues. Trimming cost V 5 bases and J 3 bases, with 8 bases left between them. The CDR3 nucleotides read TGTGCCAGCAGTCCCCCCTACTACGAGCAGTACTTC. This translates into CASSPPYYEQYF.

The sample holds one count of this clone. The chain uses TRBV11-2 and TRBJ2-7; 10 bases agree with TRBD2. The germline gives CDR1 SGHAT, CDR2 FQNNGV. This CDR3 is built from 14 residues. With 6 bases clipped from V and 7 bases from J, the junction kept 9 bases outside the gene matches. Here the CDR3 reads CASRAIAGGREQYF. The CDR3 DNA follows: TGTGCCAGCAGGGCCATAGCGGGAGGAAGGGAGCAGTACTTC. The complete variable domain, with remaining parts taken from reference TRBV11-2 and TRBJ2-7, reads EAGVAQSPRYKIIEKRQSVAFWCNPISGHATLYWYQQILGQGPKLLIQFQNNGVVDDSQLPKDRFSAERLKGVDSTLKIQPAKLEDSAVYLCASRAIAGGREQYFGPGTRLTVT.